This T cell receptor (beta chain) is from a study of CD8 T cells in Susac syndrome. Study as a whole: Patients with Susac syndrome, at blood draw, were therapy-naive, on corticosteroids, or on intravenous immunoglobulin alone.

Study-level points and caveats: Susac syndrome CD4+ T cell repertoires showed no clonal expansion.

This clonotype was seen once. No antigen is known for it. The ends lost 1 base at V and 3 bases at J; junction bases unmatched: 0. This CDR3 region has 15 residues. Germline CDR1 and CDR2: LGHDT and YNNKEL (reference sequence). Random hexamers were used to reverse transcribe about 0.5 to 1 ug of RNA. With immunoSEQ multiplex PCR, TCR beta CDR3 was amplified across 54 Vbeta and 13 Jbeta. TCRdb reanalysed the immunoSEQ multiplex PCR reads using MiXCR and keeps one entry per CDR3 protein. The table has 130,000 to 150,000 distinct CDR3 sequences, approximately 94% seen once; the top ten hold 0.065% to 0.095%.

This chain links TRBV3-1 with TRBJ2-3; 11 nucleotides agree with TRBD2. The TCR was taken from a human donor with Susac syndrome. Sequencing was done on a sample of CD4+ T cells from PBMCs. CDR3 sequence: CASSQGTSGTDTQYF. Written as DNA, the CDR3 is TGTGCCAGCAGCCAAGGGACTAGCGGGACAGATACGCAGTATTTT.